This T cell receptor (beta chain) was captured in a study of blood T cell repertoires in COVID-19. Study-level background: Material from acute and convalescent COVID-19 was sourced from the United States, Italy and Spain. T cells, B-cell-depleted T cells, or PBMCs supplied cDNA or gDNA.

Original handling: How many nucleated cells were present was estimated from reference gene primer amplification. Measured with immunoSEQ multiplex PCR; TCRdb has only the in-frame clones, and not every one. V and J calls and clone size are given by that table; D and trimming were obtained from the DNA. Of about 380,000 clones in the sample, 90% are singletons; the top ten hold roughly 6.8%. Losses at the gene ends were 6 bases for V and 4 bases for J; bases not matched to a gene: 13. There are 16 residues in the CDR3. CDR1 is MNHEY and CDR2 is SMNVEV in the germline V gene (reference sequence). The specimen sequenced was peripheral blood. This clonotype originated in a young man with active or convalescent COVID-19. The chain is built from TRBV27 and TRBJ2-3, with 7 bases matching TRBD2. In DNA, the CDR3 is TGTGCCAGCAGCCTCTGGGGGAGGGCCGGGGCAGATACGCAGTATTTT. It encodes CASSLWGRAGADTQYF.